Following are 17 T cell receptor beta chains from one sample sequenced in a study of blood T cell repertoires in COVID-19. Generated by immunoSEQ multiplex PCR, the TCRdb table keeps only in-frame clones and is missing some. The data show approximately 350,000 clones, more than 70% seen once. Sequenced input: peripheral blood. These receptors came from a man aged 35 to 55 with acute or convalescent COVID-19.

In its sample, this clone was seen a few times. The chain is built from TRBV27 and TRBJ2-1; 14 positions match TRBD2. The germline gives CDR1 MNHEY, CDR2 SMNVEV (reference sequence). This CDR3 region has 15 residues. The V gene end was trimmed by 5 bases and the J gene end by 9 bases; junction bases not matched to a gene: 6. CDR3 region: CASSKGLAGVGEQFF. The CDR3 DNA is TGTGCCAGCAGTAAGGGACTAGCGGGGGTCGGTGAGCAGTTCTTC.

The chain combines TRBV28 with TRBJ1-4; D remains unclear. Between the trimmed V and J ends, which lost 3 bases and 2 bases, there was a span of 10 bases. The germline gives CDR1 MDHEN, CDR2 SYDVKM. This CDR3 has 15 amino acids. The chain's CDR3 is CASSLLGRTNEKLFF. CDR3 sequence (DNA): TGTGCCAGCAGTTTGTTGGGCAGGACTAATGAAAAACTGTTTTTT.

This clone was observed many times. The chain has TRBV6-6 and TRBJ1-4; D call uncertain. The germline V and J ends were trimmed by 4 bases and 5 bases, with 8 bases remaining between them. The germline gives CDR1 MNHNY, CDR2 SVGAGI (reference sequence). CDR3 length: 13 amino acids. The CDR3 DNA reads as TGTGCCAGCAGTTCCGGTGAGAATGAAAAACTGTTTTTT. Protein sequence: CASSSGENEKLFF.

The chain recombines TRBV9 with TRBJ2-1; tentative D call: TRBD2 (6 bases). Germline loops: CDR1 SGDLS, CDR2 YYNGEE. The length of the CDR3 is 16 residues. Trimming stripped 0 bases from V and 7 bases from J, with 17 bases between. The CDR3 reads CASSVGRASVDNEQFF. CDR3 coding DNA: TGTGCCAGCAGCGTAGGGAGGGCTAGCGTTGATAATGAGCAGTTCTTC.

The chain carries TRBV14 and TRBJ2-1; the match to TRBD2 covers 8 bases. With V trimmed by 4 bases and J by 3 bases, 5 bases remained unmatched. The CDR3 loop spans 15 amino acids. Germline loops: CDR1 SGHDN, CDR2 FVKESK. The CDR3 DNA is TGTGCCAGCAGCCCGAAGCGGGGGATCTACAATGAGCAGTTCTTC. Its protein is CASSPKRGIYNEQFF.

This chain links TRBV28 with TRBJ2-2, with 8 bases identical to TRBD1. This CDR3 has 18 amino acids. CDR1 and CDR2 from the germline V gene are MDHEN and SYDVKM. The V and J ends lost 6 bases and 0 bases, in that order; junction bases with no gene match: 12. The CDR3 nucleotides are TGTGCCAGCAGCCCATCCCTAGGGACAGGACCGAACACCGGGGAGCTGTTTTTT. Its translation: CASSPSLGTGPNTGELFF. The entire variable domain, with the rest obtained from reference TRBV28 and TRBJ2-2, is as follows: DVKVTQSSRYLVKRTGEKVFLECVQDMDHENMFWYRQDPGLGLRLIYFSYDVKMKEKGDIPEGYSVSREKKERFSLILESASTNQTSMYLCASSPSLGTGPNTGELFFGEGSRLTVL.

V and J are TRBV5-1 and TRBJ2-5, with D hard to call. This CDR3 region has 14 residues. Germline CDR1 reads SGHRS; CDR2 reads YFSETQ. The V and J ends lost 3 bases and 0 bases respectively, with 9 bases between them. The CDR3 bases are TGCGCCAGCAGCTCTAGTACCAACCAAGAGACCCAGTACTTC. This codes for CASSSSTNQETQYF.

Concerning this clone itself: The sample holds other DNA sequences that translate to the same CDR3. The chain joins TRBV5-8 to TRBJ1-5; unclear D gene. This CDR3 region has 12 residues. The V gene's germline CDR1 is SGHTS and CDR2 YDEGEE. Trimming pared 4 bases from V and 4 bases from J, leaving 6 bases between. CDR3 bases: TGTGCCAGCAGCCTCCGGAATCAGCCCCAGCATTTT. Translated: CASSLRNQPQHF.

V and J are TRBV9 and TRBJ2-1; the D gene is possibly TRBD1 (6 bases). Germline V lookup: CDR1 SGDLS, CDR2 YYNGEE. The CDR3 contains 14 residues. Trimming pared 4 bases from V and 11 bases from J, leaving 19 bases between. CDR3 sequence (DNA): TGTGCCAGCAGCCCCGATGAGGGGACAATTAAGCAGTTCTTC. It encodes CASSPDEGTIKQFF.

V and J are TRBV18 and TRBJ2-1; 12 bases line up with TRBD2. The CDR3 has 16 residues. Trimming cost V 6 bases and J 4 bases; bases outside gene matches: 7. Germline lookup yields CDR1 KGHSH and CDR2 LQKENI. The CDR3 region is CASSPGLAGGYNEQFF. The CDR3 nucleotides read TGTGCCAGCTCCCCGGGACTAGCGGGCGGATACAATGAGCAGTTCTTC. The entire variable domain, with the rest obtained from reference TRBV18 and TRBJ2-1, is as follows: NAGVMQNPRHLVRRRGQEARLRCSPMKGHSHVYWYRQLPEEGLKFMVYLQKENIIDESGMPKERFSAEFPKEGPSILRIQQVVRGDSAAYFCASSPGLAGGYNEQFFGPGTRLTVL.

A single count supports this clone. The DNA for the CDR3 is TGTGCCAGCTATTCGGGTTGTGGAAACACCATATATTTT. Encoded protein: CASYSGCGNTIYF. The chain has TRBV21-1 and TRBJ1-3. TRBV21-1 is given as a pseudogene. CDR3 size: 13 residues.

This clone was picked up many times. The chain uses TRBV7-2 and TRBJ1-2; D may be TRBD1 (5 bases). The CDR3 is 13 residues long. The germline gives CDR1 SGHTA, CDR2 FQGNSA. V dropped 2 bases and J dropped 8 bases, with 12 bases sitting between them. This chain's CDR3 is CASSLRGQTGYTF. The CDR3 nucleotides read TGTGCCAGCAGCTTAAGGGGCCAGACGGGCTACACCTTC.

This chain joins TRBV27 and TRBJ2-1; 10 bases are shared with TRBD2. The CDR3 is 16 amino acids. With 6 bases clipped from V and 9 bases from J, the junction kept 14 bases outside the gene matches. Germline assignment: CDR1 MNHEY and CDR2 SMNVEV (reference sequence). The CDR3 nucleotides are TGTGCCAGCAGCCACGATACTAGCGGGATGTTAAGTGAGCAGTTCTTC. Protein: CASSHDTSGMLSEQFF.

The chain carries TRBV12-3 or TRBV12-4 and TRBJ2-7; a weak D match, TRBD1 (5 bases). Trimming took off 7 bases at V and 3 bases at J, with 13 bases between the two ends. This CDR3 is 13 amino acids long. The CDR3 nucleotides are TGTGCCAGCACTCACCCAGACAGCTACGAGCAGTACTTC. It is translated as CASTHPDSYEQYF.

This chain joins TRBV4-2 and TRBJ1-2; 8 bases map to TRBD1. This CDR3 region has 20 residues. CDR1 is LGHNA and CDR2 is YNFKEQ in the germline V gene. Trimming at V came to 0 bases and at J to 4 bases, leaving 19 bases not matched to a gene. CDR3 residues: CASSQDLLGQGAGSGYGYTF. For the CDR3, the DNA is TGTGCCAGCAGCCAAGATCTTCTCGGGCAGGGGGCTGGGTCCGGCTATGGCTACACCTTC.

The J gene is TRBJ2-2, the V gene TRBV4-1; D is possibly TRBD1 (5 bases). Germline V gene data show CDR1 as MGHRA and CDR2 as YSYEKL. Trimming cost V 1 base and J 6 bases, with 6 bases left between them. The CDR3 covers 13 residues. CDR3 nucleotides: TGCGCCAGCAGCCAAGGACAGCCCGGGGAGCTGTTTTTT. Translated: CASSQGQPGELFF.

The chain couples TRBV7-9 to TRBJ1-2, with 7 bases aligning to TRBD1. Trimming cost V 2 bases and J 2 bases; bases outside gene matches: 11. This CDR3 has 17 residues. Germline V gene data show CDR1 as SEHNR and CDR2 as FQNEAQ (reference sequence). For the CDR3, the DNA is TGTGCCAGCAGCTTAACGTCAGGGGGAACGGCCAACTATGGCTACACCTTC. Residues: CASSLTSGGTANYGYTF.